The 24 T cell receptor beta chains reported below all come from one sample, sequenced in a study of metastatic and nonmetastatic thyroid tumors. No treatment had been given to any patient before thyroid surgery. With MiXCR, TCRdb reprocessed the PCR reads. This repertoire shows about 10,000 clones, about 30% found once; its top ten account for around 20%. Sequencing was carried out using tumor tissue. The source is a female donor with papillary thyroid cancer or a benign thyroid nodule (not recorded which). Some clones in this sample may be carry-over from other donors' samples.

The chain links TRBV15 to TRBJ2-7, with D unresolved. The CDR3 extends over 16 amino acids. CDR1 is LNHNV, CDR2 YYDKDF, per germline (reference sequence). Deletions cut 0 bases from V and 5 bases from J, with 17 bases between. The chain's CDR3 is CATSRDWAVGPDEQYF. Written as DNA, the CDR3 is TGTGCCACCAGCAGAGATTGGGCAGTTGGACCGGACGAGCAGTACTTC.

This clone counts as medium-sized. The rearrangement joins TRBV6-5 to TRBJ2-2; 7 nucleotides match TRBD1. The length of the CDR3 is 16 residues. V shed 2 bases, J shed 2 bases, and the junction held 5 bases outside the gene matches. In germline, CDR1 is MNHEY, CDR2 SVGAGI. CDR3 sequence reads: CASSYPGTVNTGELFF. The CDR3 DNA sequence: TGTGCCAGCAGTTACCCGGGGACAGTCAACACCGGGGAGCTGTTTTTT.

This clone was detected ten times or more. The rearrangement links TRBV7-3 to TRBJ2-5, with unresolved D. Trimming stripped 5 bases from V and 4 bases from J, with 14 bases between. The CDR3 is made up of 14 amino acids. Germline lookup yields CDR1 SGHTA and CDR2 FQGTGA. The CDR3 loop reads CASSQTRRVETQYF. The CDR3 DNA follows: TGTGCCAGCAGCCAAACGAGGCGTGTAGAGACCCAGTACTTC.

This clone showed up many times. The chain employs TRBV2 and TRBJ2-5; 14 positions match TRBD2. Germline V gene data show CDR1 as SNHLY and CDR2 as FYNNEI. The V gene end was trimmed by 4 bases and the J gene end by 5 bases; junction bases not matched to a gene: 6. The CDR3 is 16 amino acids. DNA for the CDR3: TGTGCCAGCAGTGGGGGGACTAGCGGGAGATGGGAGACCCAGTACTTC. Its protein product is CASSGGTSGRWETQYF.

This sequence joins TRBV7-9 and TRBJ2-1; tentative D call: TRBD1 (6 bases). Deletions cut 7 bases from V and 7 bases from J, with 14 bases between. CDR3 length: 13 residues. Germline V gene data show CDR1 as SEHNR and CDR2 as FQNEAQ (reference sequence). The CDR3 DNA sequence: TGTGCCAGCATCCGAGGAAGGGGGAATGAGCAGTTCTTC. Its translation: CASIRGRGNEQFF.

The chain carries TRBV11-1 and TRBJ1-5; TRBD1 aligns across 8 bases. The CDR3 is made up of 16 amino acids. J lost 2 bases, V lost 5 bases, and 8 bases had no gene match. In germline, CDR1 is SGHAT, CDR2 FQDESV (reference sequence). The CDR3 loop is CASSLIQGGGNQPQHF. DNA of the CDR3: TGTGCCAGCAGCCTTATACAGGGGGGGGGCAATCAGCCCCAGCATTTT.

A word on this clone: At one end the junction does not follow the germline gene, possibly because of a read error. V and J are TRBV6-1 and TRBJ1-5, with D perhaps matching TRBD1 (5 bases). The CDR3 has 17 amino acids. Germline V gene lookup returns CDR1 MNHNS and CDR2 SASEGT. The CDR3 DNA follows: TGTGCCAGCAGCGAAGGGGCAGGGTGGGATAACGGCCAGCCCCAGCATTTT. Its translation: CASSEGAGWDNGQPQHF.

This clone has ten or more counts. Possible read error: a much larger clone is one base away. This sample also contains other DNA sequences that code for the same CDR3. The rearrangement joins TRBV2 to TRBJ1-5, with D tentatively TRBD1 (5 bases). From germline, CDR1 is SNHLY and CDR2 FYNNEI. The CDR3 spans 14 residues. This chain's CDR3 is CASSDGPDNQPQHF. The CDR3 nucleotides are TGTGCCAGCAGCGACGGACCGGACAATCAGCCCCAGCATTTC.

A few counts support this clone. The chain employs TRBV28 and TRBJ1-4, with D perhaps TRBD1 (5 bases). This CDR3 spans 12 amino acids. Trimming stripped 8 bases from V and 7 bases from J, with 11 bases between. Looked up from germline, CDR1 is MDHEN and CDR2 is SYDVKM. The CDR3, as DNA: TGTGCCAGCCGGAGGGGAAGTGAAAAACTGTTTTTT. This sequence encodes CASRRGSEKLFF.

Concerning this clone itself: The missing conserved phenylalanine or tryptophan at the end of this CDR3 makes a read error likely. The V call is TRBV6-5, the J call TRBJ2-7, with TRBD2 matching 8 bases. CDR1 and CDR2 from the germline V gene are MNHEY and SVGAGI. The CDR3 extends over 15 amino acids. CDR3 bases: TGTGCCAGCATTTACTCGGGGGGGCGCTCCTACGAGCAGTACCTC. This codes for CASIYSGGRSYEQYL.

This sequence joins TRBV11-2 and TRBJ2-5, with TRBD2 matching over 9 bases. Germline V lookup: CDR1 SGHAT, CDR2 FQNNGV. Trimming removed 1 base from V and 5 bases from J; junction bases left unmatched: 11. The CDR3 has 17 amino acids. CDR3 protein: CASSLVGTSLIGETQYF. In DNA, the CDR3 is TGTGCCAGCAGCTTAGTCGGGACTAGCTTAATCGGGGAGACCCAGTACTTC.

CDR3 in amino acids: CASCQAGYEQYF. CDR3 in DNA: TGTGCCAGCTGCCAGGCGGGCTACGAGCAGTACTTC. This chain connects TRBV28 to TRBJ2-7, with D perhaps matching TRBD2 (5 bases). CDR1 is MDHEN, CDR2 SYDVKM, per germline. Between the trimmed V and J ends, which lost 8 bases and 3 bases, there was a span of 11 bases. The length of the CDR3 is 12 residues.

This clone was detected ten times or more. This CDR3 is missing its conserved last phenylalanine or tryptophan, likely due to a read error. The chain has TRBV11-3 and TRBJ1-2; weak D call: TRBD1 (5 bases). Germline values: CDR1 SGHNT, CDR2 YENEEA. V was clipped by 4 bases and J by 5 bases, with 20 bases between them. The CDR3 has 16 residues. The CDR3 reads CASSSEGVGGDYGYTL. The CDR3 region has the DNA TGTGCCAGCAGCTCGGAGGGCGTCGGGGGAGATTATGGCTACACCCTC.

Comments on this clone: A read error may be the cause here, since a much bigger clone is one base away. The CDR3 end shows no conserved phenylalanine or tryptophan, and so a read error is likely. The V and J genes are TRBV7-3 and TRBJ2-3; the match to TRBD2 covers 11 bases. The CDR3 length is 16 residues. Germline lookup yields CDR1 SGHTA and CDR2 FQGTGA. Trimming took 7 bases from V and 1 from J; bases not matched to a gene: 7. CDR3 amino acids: CASIPELAGGTDTQYL. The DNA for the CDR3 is TGTGCCAGCATCCCCGAACTAGCGGGAGGCACAGATACGCAGTATCTT.

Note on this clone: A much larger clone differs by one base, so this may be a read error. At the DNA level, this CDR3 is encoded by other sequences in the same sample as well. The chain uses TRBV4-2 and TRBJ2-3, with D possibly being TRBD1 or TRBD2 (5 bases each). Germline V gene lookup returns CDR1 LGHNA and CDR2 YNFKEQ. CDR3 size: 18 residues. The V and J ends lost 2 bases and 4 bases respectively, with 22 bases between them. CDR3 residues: CASSQKGSGIRDADTQYF. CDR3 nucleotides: TGTGCCAGCAGCCAAAAGGGTTCCGGAATCCGGGACGCAGATACGCAGTATTTT.

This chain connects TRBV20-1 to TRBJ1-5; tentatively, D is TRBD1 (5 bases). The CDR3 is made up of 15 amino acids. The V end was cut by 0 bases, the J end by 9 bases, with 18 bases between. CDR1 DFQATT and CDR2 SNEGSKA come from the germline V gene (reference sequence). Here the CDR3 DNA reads TGCAGTGCTAGAGAAGCCGGCGGGGACTCGTCGCCCCAGCATTTT. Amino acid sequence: CSAREAGGDSSPQHF.

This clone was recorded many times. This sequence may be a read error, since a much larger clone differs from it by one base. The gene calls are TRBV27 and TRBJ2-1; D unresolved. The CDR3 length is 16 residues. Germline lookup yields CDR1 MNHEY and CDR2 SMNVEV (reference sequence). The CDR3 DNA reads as TGTACCAGCAGTCCTTTTGTGACGAGCTCCTACAATGAGCAGTTCTTC. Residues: CTSSPFVTSSYNEQFF.

CDR3 in amino acids: CASSFLKTIIDTQYF. CDR3 coding DNA: TGTGCCAGCAGTTTTTTAAAGACTATCATAGATACGCAGTATTTT. The chain links TRBV6-1 to TRBJ2-3; TRBD2 is a possible D gene (5 bases). With 5 bases removed from V and 5 bases from J, the gap between germline ends came to 17 bases. Germline CDR1 and CDR2: MNHNS and SASEGT. The CDR3 runs to 15 residues.

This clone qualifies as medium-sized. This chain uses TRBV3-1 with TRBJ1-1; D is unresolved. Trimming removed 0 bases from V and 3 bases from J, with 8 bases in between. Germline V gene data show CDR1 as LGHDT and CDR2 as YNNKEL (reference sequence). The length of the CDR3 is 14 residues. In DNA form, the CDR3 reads TGTGCCAGCAGCCAAGATTGGACGGACACTGAAGCTTTCTTT. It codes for CASSQDWTDTEAFF.

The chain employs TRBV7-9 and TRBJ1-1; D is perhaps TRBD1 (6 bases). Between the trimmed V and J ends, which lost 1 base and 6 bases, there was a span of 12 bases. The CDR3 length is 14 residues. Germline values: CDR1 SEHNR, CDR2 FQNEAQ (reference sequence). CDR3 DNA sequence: TGTGCCAGCAGCTTAGTGTCAGGGGACTCTGAAGCTTTCTTT. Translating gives CASSLVSGDSEAFF.

CDR3 nucleotides: TGCAGTGCTAGCATGGTAGCGGGAGTTGTAGATACGCAGTATTTT. As protein: CSASMVAGVVDTQYF. The chain is built from TRBV20-1 and TRBJ2-3; 9 positions match TRBD2. From germline, CDR1 is DFQATT and CDR2 SNEGSKA (reference sequence). Losses at the gene ends were 3 bases for V and 5 bases for J; bases not matched to a gene: 9. This CDR3 has 15 residues.

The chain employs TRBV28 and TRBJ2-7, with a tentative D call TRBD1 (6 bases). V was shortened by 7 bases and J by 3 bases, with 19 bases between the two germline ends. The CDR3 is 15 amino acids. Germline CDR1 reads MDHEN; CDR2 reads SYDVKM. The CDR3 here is CASTFAGASFYEQYF. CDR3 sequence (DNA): TGTGCCAGCACTTTTGCAGGGGCCTCATTCTACGAGCAGTACTTC.

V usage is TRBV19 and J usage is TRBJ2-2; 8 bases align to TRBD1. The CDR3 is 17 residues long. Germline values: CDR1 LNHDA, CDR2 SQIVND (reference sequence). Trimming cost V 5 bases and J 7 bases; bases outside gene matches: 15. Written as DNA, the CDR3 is TGTGCCAGTAGTCCTGGTCTGGGACAGGTTAAGGTCGGGGAGCTGTTTTTT. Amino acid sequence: CASSPGLGQVKVGELFF.

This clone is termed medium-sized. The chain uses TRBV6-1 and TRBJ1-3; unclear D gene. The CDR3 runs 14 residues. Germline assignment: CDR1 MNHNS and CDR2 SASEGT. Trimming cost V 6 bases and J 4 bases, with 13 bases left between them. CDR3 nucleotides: TGTGCCAGCAGCAAGCAGGAGATGGGAAACACCATATATTTT. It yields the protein CASSKQEMGNTIYF.